The 10 T cell receptor beta chains presented below share a single source sample, sequenced in a study of blood T cell repertoires in COVID-19. Sequencing was performed with immunoSEQ multiplex PCR; in TCRdb, only in-frame clones are kept and a portion is missing. The sample consists of 200,000 to 250,000 clones, approximately 82% of them appearing once. The specimen sequenced was peripheral blood. The receptors stem from a woman between 40 and 55 years old who had recovered from COVID-19.

The rearrangement links TRBV6-5 to TRBJ2-7; D is perhaps TRBD2 (5 bases). This CDR3 has 12 amino acids. Per the germline V gene, CDR1 is MNHEY and CDR2 is SVGAGI. Trimming removed 4 bases from V and 5 bases from J, with 9 bases in between. CDR3 loop: CASSFAGDEQYF. The CDR3 nucleotides are TGTGCCAGCAGTTTTGCGGGCGACGAGCAGTACTTC.

This clone counts as medium-sized. CDR3 coding DNA: TGTGCCAGCAGTGACGGGACAGGGGGCACAGATACGCAGTATTTT. Its translation is CASSDGTGGTDTQYF. This chain uses TRBV6-4 with TRBJ2-3, with 10 bases lining up with TRBD1. CDR3 size: 15 residues. Germline CDR1 is MRHNA and CDR2 is SNTAGT. V was pared by 2 bases and J by 1 base, with 0 bases of the junction left unmatched.

This chain uses TRBV20-1 with TRBJ2-3; a possible D gene is TRBD1 (6 bases). CDR3 length: 11 amino acids. Germline V gene data show CDR1 as DFQATT and CDR2 as SNEGSKA (reference sequence). With 5 bases removed from V and 6 bases from J, the gap between germline ends came to 9 bases. This CDR3 is CSAGTGDTQYF. The CDR3 DNA reads as TGCAGTGCTGGTACAGGGGATACGCAGTATTTT.

The V and J genes are TRBV19 and TRBJ1-2; D is unclear. The V gene lost 11 bases and the J gene lost 4 bases, with 11 bases spanning the gap. The CDR3 covers 11 residues. Germline loops: CDR1 LNHDA, CDR2 SQIVND (reference sequence). CDR3 sequence reads: CAAGPRYGYTF. The CDR3 DNA reads TGTGCCGCCGGTCCGCGCTATGGCTACACCTTC. Filled out from reference TRBV19 and TRBJ1-2, the complete variable domain reads DGGITQSPKYLFRKEGQNVTLSCEQNLNHDAMYWYRQDPGQGLRLIYYSQIVNDFQKGDIAEGYSVSREKKESFPLTVTSAQKNPTAFYLCAAGPRYGYTFGSGTRLTVV.

V and J are TRBV3-1 (or the pseudogene TRBV3-2) and TRBJ1-2, with TRBD1 identical over 7 bases. From germline, CDR1 is LGHDT and CDR2 YNNKEL (reference sequence). V was clipped by 3 bases and J by 6 bases; unmatched bases: 10. The CDR3 is made up of 15 amino acids. The CDR3 loop reads CASSQTGFGSNGYTF. DNA for the CDR3: TGTGCCAGCAGCCAGACAGGGTTTGGAAGTAATGGCTACACCTTC.

The sample holds one count of this clone. The chain recombines TRBV3-1 (or the pseudogene TRBV3-2) with TRBJ1-1; tentative D call: TRBD1 (5 bases). Trimming shortened V by 4 bases and J by 11 bases, and 17 bases separated the two germline ends. Germline-derived CDR1 and CDR2 are LGHDT and YNNKEL (reference sequence). This CDR3 spans 13 amino acids. The CDR3 DNA reads as TGTGCCAGCAGCCCCGCTCAGGGAGGTGGGGCTTTCTTT. It is translated as CASSPAQGGGAFF.

The chain couples TRBV10-3 to TRBJ1-1; 7 nucleotides match TRBD1. Germline values: CDR1 ENHRY, CDR2 SYGVKD. This CDR3 spans 15 amino acids. The ends lost 10 bases at V and 0 bases at J; junction bases unmatched: 11. The CDR3, as DNA: TGTGCCACGACCCCCCACAGGGGAATGAACACTGAAGCTTTCTTT. Protein: CATTPHRGMNTEAFF.

Regarding this clone: The sample holds other DNA sequences that translate to the same CDR3. The V gene is TRBV7-2, the J gene TRBJ1-5; the D is unclear. Germline CDR1 SGHTA, CDR2 FQGNSA. The CDR3 loop spans 12 amino acids. V was clipped by 5 bases and J by 6 bases, with 8 bases between them. CDR3 in amino acids: CASSLPGQPQHF. CDR3 sequence (DNA): TGTGCCAGCAGCCTTCCCGGTCAGCCCCAGCATTTT.

About this clone: A junction end diverges from the germline sequence, so it may reflect a read error. The chain combines TRBV6-2 or TRBV6-3 with TRBJ2-1; D may be TRBD1 (7 bases). Per the germline V gene, CDR1 is MNHEY and CDR2 is SVGEGT. This CDR3 is built from 16 residues. The DNA for the CDR3 is TGTGCCAGCAGTTACCCAGTCCCAGGGGGGATTACTGAGTTAGTCTTC. Translating it yields CASSYPVPGGITELVF.

DNA of the CDR3: TGTGCCAGCAGCCAATTTGGCAGAAACACCGGGGAGCTGTTTTTT. As protein: CASSQFGRNTGELFF. This chain links TRBV3-1 (or the pseudogene TRBV3-2) with TRBJ2-2, with D unresolved. Germline V gene lookup returns CDR1 LGHDT and CDR2 YNNKEL (reference sequence). Trimming cost V 2 bases and J 2 bases, with 9 bases left between them. The CDR3 runs to 15 residues.